This T cell receptor beta chain came from a study of blood T cell repertoires in COVID-19. Data came from immunoSEQ multiplex PCR; TCRdb stores just in-frame clones and leaves some out. The profile shows hundreds of thousands of clones, around 80% of them singletons. The junction had 1 base not matched to a gene; V was cut back by 2 bases and J by 0 bases. The CDR3 loop spans 14 amino acids. The germline V gene encodes CDR1 ENHRY and CDR2 SYGVKD. The chain combines TRBV10-3 with TRBJ2-7, with 7 bases fitting TRBD1. The receptor was isolated from a man aged 35 to 55 with acute or convalescent COVID-19. The sequenced sample was peripheral blood. CDR3 in DNA: TGTGCCATCAGTGAGGACAGGGCCTCCTACGAGCAGTACTTC. Its translation: CAISEDRASYEQYF.